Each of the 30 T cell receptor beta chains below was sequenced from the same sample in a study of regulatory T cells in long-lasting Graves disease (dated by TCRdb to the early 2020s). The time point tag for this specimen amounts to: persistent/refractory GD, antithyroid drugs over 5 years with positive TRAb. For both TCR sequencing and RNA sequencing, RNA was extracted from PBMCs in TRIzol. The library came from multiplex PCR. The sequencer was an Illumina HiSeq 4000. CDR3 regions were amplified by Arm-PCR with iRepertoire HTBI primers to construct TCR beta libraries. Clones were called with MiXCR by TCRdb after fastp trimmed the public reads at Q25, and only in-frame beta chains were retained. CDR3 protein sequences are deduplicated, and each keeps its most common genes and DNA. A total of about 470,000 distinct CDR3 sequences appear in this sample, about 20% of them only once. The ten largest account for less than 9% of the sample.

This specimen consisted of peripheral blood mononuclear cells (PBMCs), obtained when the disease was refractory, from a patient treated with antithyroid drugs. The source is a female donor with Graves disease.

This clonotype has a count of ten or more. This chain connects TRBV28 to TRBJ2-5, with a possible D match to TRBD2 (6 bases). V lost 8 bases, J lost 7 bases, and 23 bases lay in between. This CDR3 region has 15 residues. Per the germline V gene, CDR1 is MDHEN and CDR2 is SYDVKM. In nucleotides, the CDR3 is TGTGCCAGCGTGGTGGGCGGGACGGTGGGTTTGACCCAGTACTTC. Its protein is CASVVGGTVGLTQYF.

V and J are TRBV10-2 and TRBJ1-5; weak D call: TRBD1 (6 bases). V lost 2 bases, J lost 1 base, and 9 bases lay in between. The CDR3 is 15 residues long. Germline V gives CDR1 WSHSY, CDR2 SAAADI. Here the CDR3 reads CASSEGGASNQPQHF. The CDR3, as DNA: TGCGCCAGCAGTGAGGGGGGGGCGAGCAATCAGCCCCAGCATTTT.

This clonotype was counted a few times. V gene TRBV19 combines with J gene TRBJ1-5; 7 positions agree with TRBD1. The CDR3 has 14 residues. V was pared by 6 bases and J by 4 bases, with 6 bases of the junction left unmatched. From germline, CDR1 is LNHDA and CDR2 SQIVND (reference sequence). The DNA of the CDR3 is TGTGCCAGTAGGGGGACAGCGACGAATCAGCCCCAGCATTTT. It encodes CASRGTATNQPQHF.

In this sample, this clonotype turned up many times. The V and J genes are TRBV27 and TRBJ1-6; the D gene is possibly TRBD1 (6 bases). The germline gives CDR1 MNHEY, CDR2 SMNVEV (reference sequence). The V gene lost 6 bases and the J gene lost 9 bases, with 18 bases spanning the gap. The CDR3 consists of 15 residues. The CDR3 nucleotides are TGTGCCAGCAGGCCGGACAGTTTCGATCGTTCACCCCTCCACTTT. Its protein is CASRPDSFDRSPLHF.

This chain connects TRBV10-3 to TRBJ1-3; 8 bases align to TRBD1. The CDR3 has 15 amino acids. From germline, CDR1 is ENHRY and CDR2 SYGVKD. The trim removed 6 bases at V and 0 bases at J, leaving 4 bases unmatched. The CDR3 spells CAIRAGGFSGNTIYF. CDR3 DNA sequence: TGTGCCATCAGAGCAGGGGGCTTCTCTGGAAACACCATATATTTT.

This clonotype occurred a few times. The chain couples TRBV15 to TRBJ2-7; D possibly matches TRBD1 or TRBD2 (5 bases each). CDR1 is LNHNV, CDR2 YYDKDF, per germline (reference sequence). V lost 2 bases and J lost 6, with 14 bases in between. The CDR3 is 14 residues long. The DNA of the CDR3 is TGTGCCACCAGCAGAAATCGGGACCCCGCCGAGCAGTACTTC. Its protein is CATSRNRDPAEQYF.

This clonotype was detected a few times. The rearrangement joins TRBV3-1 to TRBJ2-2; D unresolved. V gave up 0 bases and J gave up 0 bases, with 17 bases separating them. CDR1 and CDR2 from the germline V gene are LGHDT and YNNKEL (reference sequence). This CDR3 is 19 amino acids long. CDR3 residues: CASSQDRSRAFANTGELFF. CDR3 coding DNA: TGTGCCAGCAGCCAAGATCGTAGTCGGGCATTTGCGAACACCGGGGAGCTGTTTTTT.

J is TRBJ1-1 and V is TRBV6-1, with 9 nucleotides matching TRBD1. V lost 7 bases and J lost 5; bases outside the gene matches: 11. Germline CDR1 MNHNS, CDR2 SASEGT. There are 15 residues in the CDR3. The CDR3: CASNPLTGGRTEAFF. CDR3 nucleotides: TGTGCCAGCAACCCCTTGACAGGGGGTAGGACTGAAGCTTTCTTT.

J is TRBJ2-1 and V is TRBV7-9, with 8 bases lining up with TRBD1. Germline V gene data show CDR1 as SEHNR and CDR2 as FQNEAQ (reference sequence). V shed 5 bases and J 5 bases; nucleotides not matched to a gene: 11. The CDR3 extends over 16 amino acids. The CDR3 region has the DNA TGTGCCAGCAGCCCGGAGGGGACAGGTAGACACAATGAGCAGTTCTTC. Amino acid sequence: CASSPEGTGRHNEQFF.

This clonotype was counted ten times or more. The CDR3 spells CASSYSRLNQETQYF. CDR3 in DNA: TGTGCCAGCAGTTACTCTCGGTTGAATCAAGAGACCCAGTACTTC. This chain connects TRBV6-5 to TRBJ2-5; D is undetermined. V lost 0 bases and J 2 bases, leaving 10 bases between the germline ends. The CDR3 runs to 15 residues. Germline V gives CDR1 MNHEY, CDR2 SVGAGI.

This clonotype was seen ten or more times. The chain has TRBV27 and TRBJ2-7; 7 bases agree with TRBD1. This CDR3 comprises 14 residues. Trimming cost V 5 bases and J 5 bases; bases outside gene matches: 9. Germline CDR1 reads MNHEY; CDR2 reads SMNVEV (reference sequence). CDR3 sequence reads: CASSRGQPSHEQYF. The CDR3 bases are TGTGCCAGCAGTAGGGGACAGCCGAGCCACGAGCAGTACTTC.

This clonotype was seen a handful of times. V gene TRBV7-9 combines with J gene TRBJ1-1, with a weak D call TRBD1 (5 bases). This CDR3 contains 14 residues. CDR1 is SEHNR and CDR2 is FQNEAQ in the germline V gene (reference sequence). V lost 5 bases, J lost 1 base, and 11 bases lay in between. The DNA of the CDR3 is TGTGCCAGCAGCGGGGCAGTGGGGAACACTGAAGCTTTCTTT. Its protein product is CASSGAVGNTEAFF.

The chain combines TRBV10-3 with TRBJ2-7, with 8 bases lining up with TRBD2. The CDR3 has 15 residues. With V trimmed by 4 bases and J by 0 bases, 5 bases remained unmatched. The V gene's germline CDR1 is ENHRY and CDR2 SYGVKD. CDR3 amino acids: CAISVERGSSYEQYF. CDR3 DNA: TGTGCCATCAGTGTGGAGCGGGGGAGCTCCTACGAGCAGTACTTC.

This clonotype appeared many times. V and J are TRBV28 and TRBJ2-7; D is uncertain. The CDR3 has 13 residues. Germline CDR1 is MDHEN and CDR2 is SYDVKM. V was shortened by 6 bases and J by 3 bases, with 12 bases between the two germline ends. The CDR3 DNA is TGTGCCAGCAGCAGTTATCTGGGCTACGAGCAGTACTTC. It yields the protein CASSSYLGYEQYF. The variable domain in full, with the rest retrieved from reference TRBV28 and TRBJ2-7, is DVKVTQSSRYLVKRTGEKVFLECVQDMDHENMFWYRQDPGLGLRLIYFSYDVKMKEKGDIPEGYSVSREKKERFSLILESASTNQTSMYLCASSSYLGYEQYFGPGTRLTVT.

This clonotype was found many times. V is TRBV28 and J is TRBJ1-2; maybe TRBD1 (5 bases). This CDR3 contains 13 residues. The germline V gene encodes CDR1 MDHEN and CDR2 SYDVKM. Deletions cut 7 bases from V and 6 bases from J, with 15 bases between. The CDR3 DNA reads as TGTGCCAGCACCCGGGACCCTACCCATGGCTACACCTTC. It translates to CASTRDPTHGYTF.

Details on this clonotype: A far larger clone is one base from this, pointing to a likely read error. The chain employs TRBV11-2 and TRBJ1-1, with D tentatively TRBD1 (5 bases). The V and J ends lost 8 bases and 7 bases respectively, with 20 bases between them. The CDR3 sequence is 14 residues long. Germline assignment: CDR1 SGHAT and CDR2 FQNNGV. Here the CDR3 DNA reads TGTGCCAGCGGTCGCACCCAGGGATGGGTTGAAGCTTTCTTT. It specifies CASGRTQGWVEAFF.

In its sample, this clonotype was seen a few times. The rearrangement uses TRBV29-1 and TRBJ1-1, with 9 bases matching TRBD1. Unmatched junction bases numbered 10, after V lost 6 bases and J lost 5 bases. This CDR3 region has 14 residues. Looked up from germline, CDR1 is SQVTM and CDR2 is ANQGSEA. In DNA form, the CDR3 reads TGCAGCGTCACCTCACAGGGGGCTGGTACTGAAGCTTTCTTT. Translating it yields CSVTSQGAGTEAFF.

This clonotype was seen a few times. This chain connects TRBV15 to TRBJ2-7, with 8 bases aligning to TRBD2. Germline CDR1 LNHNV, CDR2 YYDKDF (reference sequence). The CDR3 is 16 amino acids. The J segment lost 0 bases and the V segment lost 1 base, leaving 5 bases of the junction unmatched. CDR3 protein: CATSRGASGSSYEQYF. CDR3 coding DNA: TGTGCCACCAGCAGAGGGGCGAGCGGGAGCTCCTACGAGCAGTACTTC.

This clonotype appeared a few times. The CDR3 here is CASSMAVGRSYEQYF. As DNA, the CDR3 is TGTGCCAGTAGTATGGCCGTGGGTCGATCCTACGAGCAGTACTTC. The rearrangement joins TRBV19 to TRBJ2-7, with D hard to call. The CDR3 runs to 15 residues. Germline lookup yields CDR1 LNHDA and CDR2 SQIVND (reference sequence). V lost 3 bases, J lost 1 base, and 13 bases lay in between.

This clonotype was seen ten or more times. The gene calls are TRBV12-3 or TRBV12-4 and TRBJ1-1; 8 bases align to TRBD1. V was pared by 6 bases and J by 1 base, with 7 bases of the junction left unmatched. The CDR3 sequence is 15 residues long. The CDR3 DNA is TGTGCCAGCAGGTCCGGACAGGGAAGGAACACTGAAGCTTTCTTT. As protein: CASRSGQGRNTEAFF.

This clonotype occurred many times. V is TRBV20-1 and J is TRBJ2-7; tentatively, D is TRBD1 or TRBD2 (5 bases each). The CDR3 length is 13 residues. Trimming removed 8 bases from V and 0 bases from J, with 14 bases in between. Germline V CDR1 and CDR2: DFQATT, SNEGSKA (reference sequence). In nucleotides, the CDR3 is TGCAGTACGACCGGGGCCAACTCCTACGAGCAGTACTTC. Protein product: CSTTGANSYEQYF.

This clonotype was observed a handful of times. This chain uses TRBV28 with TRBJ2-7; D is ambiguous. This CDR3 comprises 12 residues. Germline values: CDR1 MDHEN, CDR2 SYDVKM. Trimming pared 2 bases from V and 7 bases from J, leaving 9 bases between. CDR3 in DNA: TGTGCCAGCAGTTTAATGGGTCGAGAGCAGTACTTC. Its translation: CASSLMGREQYF.

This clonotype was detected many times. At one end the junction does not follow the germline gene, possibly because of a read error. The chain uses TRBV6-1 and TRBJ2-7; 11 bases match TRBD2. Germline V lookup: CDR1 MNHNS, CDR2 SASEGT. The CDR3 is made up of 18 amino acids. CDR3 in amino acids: CASNEKMTSGIWSYEQYF. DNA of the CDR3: TGTGCCAGCAATGAAAAAATGACTAGCGGGATTTGGTCCTACGAGCAGTACTTC.

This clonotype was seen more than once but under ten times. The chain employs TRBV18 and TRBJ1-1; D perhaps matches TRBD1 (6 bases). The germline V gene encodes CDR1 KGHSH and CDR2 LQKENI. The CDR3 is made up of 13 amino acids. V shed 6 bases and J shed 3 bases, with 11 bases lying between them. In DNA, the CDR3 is TGTGCCAGCTCGGGGGCGCGGGACACTGAAGCTTTCTTT. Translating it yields CASSGARDTEAFF. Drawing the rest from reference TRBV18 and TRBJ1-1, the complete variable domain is NAGVMQNPRHLVRRRGQEARLRCSPMKGHSHVYWYRQLPEEGLKFMVYLQKENIIDESGMPKERFSAEFPKEGPSILRIQQVVRGDSAAYFCASSGARDTEAFFGQGTRLTVV.

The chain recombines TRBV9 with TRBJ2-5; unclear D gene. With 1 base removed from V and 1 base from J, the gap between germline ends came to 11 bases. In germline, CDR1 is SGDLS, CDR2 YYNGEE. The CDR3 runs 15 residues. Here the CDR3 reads CASSVFVTGQETQYF. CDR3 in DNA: TGTGCCAGCAGCGTATTTGTTACGGGCCAAGAGACCCAGTACTTC.

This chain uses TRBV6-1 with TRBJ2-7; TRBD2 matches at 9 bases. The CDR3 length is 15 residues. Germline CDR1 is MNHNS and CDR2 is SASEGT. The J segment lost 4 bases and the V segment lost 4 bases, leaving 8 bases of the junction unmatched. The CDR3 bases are TGTGCCAGCAGTGGACTAGCGGAGGATCCTTACGAGCAGTACTTC. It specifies CASSGLAEDPYEQYF.

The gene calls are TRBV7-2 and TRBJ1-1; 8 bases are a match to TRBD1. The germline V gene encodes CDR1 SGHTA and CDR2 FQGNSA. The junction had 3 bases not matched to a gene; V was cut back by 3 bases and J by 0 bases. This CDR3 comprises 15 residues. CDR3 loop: CASSLAGGMNTEAFF. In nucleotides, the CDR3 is TGTGCCAGCAGCTTGGCAGGGGGCATGAACACTGAAGCTTTCTTT.

Written as DNA, the CDR3 is TGCAGCGTTGTGCCTCATACAGATACGCAGTATTTT. It yields the protein CSVVPHTDTQYF. V is TRBV29-1 and J is TRBJ2-3, with D unclear. This CDR3 has 12 amino acids. CDR1 SQVTM and CDR2 ANQGSEA come from the germline V gene. Between the trimmed V and J ends, which lost 4 bases and 3 bases, there was a span of 8 bases.

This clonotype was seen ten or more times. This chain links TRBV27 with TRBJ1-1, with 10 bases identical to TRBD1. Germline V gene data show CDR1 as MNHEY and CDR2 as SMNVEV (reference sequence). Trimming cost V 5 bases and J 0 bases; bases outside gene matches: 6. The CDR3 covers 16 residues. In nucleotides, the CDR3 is TGTGCCAGCAGTCTAGGACAGGGGGGCATGAACACTGAAGCTTTCTTT. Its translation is CASSLGQGGMNTEAFF.

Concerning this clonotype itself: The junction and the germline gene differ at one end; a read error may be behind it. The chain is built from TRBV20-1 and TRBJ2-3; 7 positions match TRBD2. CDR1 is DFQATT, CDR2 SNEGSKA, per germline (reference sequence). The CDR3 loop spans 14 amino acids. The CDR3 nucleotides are TGCAATGCTCGGCGGGAGTTTGAGTGGGATACGCAGTATTTT. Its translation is CNARREFEWDTQYF.